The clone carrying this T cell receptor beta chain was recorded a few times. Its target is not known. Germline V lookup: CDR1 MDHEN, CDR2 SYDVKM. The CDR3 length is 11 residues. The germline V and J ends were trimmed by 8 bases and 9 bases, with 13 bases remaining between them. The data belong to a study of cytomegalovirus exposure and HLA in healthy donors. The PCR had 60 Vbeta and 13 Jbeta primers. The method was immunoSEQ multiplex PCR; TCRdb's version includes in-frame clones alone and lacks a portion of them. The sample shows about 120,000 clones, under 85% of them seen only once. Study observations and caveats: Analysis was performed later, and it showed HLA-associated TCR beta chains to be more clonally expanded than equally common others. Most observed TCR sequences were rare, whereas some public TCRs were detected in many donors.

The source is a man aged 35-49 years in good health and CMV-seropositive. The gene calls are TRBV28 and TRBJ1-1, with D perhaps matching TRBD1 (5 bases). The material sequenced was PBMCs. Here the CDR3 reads CASERQLKAFF. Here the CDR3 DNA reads TGTGCCAGCGAACGACAGCTCAAAGCTTTCTTT.